The present T cell receptor beta chain was sequenced within a study of T cells after yellow fever vaccination. Findings and caveats of the study: By day 5 rather than day 15, the secondary response had peaked, though it was weaker. After the booster, over 95% of CD4 and approximately 87% of CD8 primary-response clones were re-detected.

CDR3 length equals 13 residues. V was shortened by 0 bases and J by 6 bases, with 8 bases between the two germline ends. Germline V gene data show CDR1 as SGDLS and CDR2 as YYNGEE. For this clonotype: Its antigen is currently unknown.

TCRdb reprocessed the 5' RACE reads with MiXCR, giving one entry per CDR3 protein. Found here are some 560,000 distinct CDR3 sequences, roughly 19% of them singletons; the top ten hold 13% to 15%. The chain recombines TRBV9 with TRBJ2-3; D not certain. The TCR comes from a man under 40 who received the YFV17D yellow fever vaccine. Material: PBMCs, obtained 15 days after the yellow fever booster vaccination. CDR3 loop: CASSVGFGDTQYF. CDR3 nucleotides: TGTGCCAGCAGCGTAGGTTTTGGGGATACGCAGTATTTT.